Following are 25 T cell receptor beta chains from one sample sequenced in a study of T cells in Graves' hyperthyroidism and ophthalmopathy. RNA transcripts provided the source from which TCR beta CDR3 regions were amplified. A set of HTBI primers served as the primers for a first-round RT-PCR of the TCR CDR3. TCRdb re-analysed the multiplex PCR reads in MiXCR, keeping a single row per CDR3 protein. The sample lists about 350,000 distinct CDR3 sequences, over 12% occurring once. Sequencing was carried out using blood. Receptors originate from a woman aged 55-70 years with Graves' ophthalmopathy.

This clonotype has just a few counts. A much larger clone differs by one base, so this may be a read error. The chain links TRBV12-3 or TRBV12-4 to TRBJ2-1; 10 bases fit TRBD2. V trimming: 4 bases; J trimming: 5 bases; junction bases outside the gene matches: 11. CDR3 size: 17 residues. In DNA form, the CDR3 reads TGTGCCAGCAGTTCTCAGCTAGCGGGAGATCCCCACAATGAGCAGTTCTTC. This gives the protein CASSSQLAGDPHNEQFF.

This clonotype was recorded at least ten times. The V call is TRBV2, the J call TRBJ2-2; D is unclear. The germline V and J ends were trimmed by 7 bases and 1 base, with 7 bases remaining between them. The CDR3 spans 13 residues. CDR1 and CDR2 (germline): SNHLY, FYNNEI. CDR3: CASKGGNTGELFF. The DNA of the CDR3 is TGTGCCAGCAAAGGCGGGAACACCGGGGAGCTGTTTTTT.

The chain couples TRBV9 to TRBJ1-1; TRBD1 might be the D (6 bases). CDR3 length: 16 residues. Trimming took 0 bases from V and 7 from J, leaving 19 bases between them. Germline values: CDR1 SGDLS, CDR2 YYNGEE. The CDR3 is CASSVEGGSTRGEAFF. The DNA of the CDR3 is TGTGCCAGCAGCGTAGAAGGGGGGTCGACTCGGGGTGAAGCTTTCTTT.

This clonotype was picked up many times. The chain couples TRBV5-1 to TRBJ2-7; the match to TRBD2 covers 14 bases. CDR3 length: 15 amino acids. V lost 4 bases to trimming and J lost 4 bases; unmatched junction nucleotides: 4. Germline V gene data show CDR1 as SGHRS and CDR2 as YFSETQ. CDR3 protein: CASSVGLAGAYEQYF. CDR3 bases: TGCGCCAGCAGCGTGGGACTAGCGGGAGCTTACGAGCAGTACTTC.

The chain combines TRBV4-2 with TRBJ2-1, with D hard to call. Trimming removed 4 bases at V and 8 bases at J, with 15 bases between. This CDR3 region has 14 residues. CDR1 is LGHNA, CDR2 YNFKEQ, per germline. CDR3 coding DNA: TGTGCCAGCAGCCCCCCTCGTCCCCTTGATGAGCAGTTCTTC. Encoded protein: CASSPPRPLDEQFF.

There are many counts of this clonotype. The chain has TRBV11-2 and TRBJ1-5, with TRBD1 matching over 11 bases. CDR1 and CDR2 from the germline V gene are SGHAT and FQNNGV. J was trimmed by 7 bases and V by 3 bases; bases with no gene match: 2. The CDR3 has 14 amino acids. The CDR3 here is CASSLDRGQQPQHF. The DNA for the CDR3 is TGTGCCAGCAGCTTGGACAGGGGGCAACAGCCCCAGCATTTT.

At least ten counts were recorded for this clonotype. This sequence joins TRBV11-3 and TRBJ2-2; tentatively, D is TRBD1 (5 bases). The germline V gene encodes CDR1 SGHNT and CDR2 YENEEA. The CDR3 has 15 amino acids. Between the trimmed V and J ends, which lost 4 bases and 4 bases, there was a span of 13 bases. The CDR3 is CASSWPGPGTGELFF. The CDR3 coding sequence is TGTGCCAGCAGCTGGCCAGGGCCGGGCACCGGGGAGCTGTTTTTT.

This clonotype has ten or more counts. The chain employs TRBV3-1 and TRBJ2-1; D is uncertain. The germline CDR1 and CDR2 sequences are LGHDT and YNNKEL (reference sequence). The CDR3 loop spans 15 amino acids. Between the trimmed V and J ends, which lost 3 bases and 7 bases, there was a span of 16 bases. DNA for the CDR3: TGTGCCAGCAGCCACCGCGGTACCATGGGGAATGAGCAGTTCTTC. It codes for CASSHRGTMGNEQFF.

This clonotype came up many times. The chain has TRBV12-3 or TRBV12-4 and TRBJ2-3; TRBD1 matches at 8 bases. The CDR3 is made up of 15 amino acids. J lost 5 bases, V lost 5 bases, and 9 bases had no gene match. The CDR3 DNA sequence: TGTGCCAGCAGTCCCGCCGGACAGGGCGTAGATACGCAGTATTTT. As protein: CASSPAGQGVDTQYF.

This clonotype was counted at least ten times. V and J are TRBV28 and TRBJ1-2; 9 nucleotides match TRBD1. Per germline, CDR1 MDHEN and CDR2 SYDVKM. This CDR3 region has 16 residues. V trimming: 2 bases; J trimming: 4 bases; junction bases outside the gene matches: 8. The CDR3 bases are TGTGCCAGCAGTTTAGGGGGACAGGGTTATTCCTATGGCTACACCTTC. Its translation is CASSLGGQGYSYGYTF.

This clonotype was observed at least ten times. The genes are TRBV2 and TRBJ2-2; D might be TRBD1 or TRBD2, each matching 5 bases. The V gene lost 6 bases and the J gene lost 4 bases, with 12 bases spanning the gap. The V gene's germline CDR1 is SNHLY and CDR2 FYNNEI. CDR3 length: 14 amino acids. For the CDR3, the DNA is TGTGCCAGCAGAAGTCGTGGGACCACCGGGGAGCTGTTTTTT. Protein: CASRSRGTTGELFF.

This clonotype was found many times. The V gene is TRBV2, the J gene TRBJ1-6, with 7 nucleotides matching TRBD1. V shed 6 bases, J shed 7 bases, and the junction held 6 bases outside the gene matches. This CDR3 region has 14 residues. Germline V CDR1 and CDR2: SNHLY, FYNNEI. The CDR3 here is CASRPGQVNSPLHF. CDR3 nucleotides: TGTGCCAGCAGACCCGGACAGGTCAATTCACCCCTCCACTTT.

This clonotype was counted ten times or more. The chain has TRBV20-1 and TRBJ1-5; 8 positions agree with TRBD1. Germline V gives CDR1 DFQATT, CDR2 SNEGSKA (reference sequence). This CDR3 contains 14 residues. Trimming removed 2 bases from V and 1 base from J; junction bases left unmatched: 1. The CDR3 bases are TGCAGTGCTAGAACAGGGGGGAGCAATCAGCCCCAGCATTTT. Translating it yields CSARTGGSNQPQHF.

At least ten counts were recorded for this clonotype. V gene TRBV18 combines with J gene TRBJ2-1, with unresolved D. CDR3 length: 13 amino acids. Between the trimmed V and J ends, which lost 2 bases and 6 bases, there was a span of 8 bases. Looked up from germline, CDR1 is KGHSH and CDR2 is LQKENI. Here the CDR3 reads CASSPGWSNEQFF. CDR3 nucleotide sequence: TGTGCCAGCTCACCAGGGTGGAGCAATGAGCAGTTCTTC. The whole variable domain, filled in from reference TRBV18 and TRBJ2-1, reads NAGVMQNPRHLVRRRGQEARLRCSPMKGHSHVYWYRQLPEEGLKFMVYLQKENIIDESGMPKERFSAEFPKEGPSILRIQQVVRGDSAAYFCASSPGWSNEQFFGPGTRLTVL.

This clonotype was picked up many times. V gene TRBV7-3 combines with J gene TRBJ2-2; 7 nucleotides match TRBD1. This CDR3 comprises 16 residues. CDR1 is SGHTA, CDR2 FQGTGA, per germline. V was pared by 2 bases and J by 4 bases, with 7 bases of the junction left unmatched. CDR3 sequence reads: CASSLFGQAGTGELFF. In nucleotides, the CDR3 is TGTGCCAGCAGCTTATTCGGACAGGCTGGCACCGGGGAGCTGTTTTTT.

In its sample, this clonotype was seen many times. The CDR3: CAWSGHSNTEAFF. CDR3 DNA sequence: TGTGCCTGGAGTGGTCACTCGAACACTGAAGCTTTCTTT. V gene TRBV30 combines with J gene TRBJ1-1; D gene ambiguous. CDR1 is GTSNPN, CDR2 SVGIG, per germline (reference sequence). Trimming removed 1 base from V and 1 base from J, with 7 bases in between. This CDR3 has 13 amino acids.

The CDR3 sequence: CASSLDRENIQYF. In DNA form, the CDR3 reads TGTGCCAGTAGTTTGGACAGGGAGAACATTCAGTACTTC. The chain is built from TRBV19 and TRBJ2-4; TRBD1 matches at 8 bases. Unmatched junction bases numbered 4, after V lost 5 bases and J lost 7 bases. The V gene's germline CDR1 is LNHDA and CDR2 SQIVND (reference sequence). The CDR3 length is 13 residues.

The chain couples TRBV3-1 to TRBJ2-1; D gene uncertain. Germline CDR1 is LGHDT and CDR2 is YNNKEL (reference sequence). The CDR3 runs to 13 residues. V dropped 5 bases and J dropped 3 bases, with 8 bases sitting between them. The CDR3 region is CASSWTRYNEQFF. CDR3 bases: TGTGCCAGCAGCTGGACCCGCTACAATGAGCAGTTCTTC.

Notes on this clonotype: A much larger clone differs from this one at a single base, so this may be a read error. CDR3 in amino acids: CVSSRGAGDGEQFF. DNA of the CDR3: TGTGTCAGCAGCCGTGGGGCAGGGGATGGTGAGCAGTTCTTC. The chain recombines TRBV7-3 with TRBJ2-1; tentatively, D is TRBD1 (6 bases). The CDR3 contains 14 residues. The germline V gene encodes CDR1 SGHTA and CDR2 FQGTGA.

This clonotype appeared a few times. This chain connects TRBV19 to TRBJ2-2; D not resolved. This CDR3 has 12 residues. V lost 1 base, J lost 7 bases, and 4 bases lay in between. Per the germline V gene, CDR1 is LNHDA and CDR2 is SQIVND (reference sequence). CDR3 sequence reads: CASSIGFGELFF. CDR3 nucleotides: TGTGCCAGTAGTATAGGGTTCGGGGAGCTGTTTTTT.

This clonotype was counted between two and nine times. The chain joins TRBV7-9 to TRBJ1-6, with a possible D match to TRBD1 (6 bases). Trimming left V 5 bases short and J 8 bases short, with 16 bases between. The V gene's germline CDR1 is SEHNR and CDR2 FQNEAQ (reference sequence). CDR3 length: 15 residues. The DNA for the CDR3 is TGTGCCAGCAGCCGCCGACAGGCCTGGGATTCACCCCTCCACTTT. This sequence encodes CASSRRQAWDSPLHF. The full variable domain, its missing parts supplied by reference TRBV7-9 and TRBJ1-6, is DTGVSQNPRHKITKRGQNVTFRCDPISEHNRLYWYRQTLGQGPEFLTYFQNEAQLEKSRLLSDRFSAERPKGSFSTLEIQRTEQGDSAMYLCASSRRQAWDSPLHFGNGTRLTVT.

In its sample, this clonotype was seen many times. The CDR3 bases are TGTGCCAGCAGCCCGACCAAGGCTAGCGGCTACAATGAGCAGTTCTTC. It is translated as CASSPTKASGYNEQFF. The chain uses TRBV3-1 and TRBJ2-1; 7 nucleotides match TRBD2. After removal of 4 bases from V and 3 bases from J, the junction contained 9 bases not matched to a gene. The CDR3 runs to 16 residues. Per germline, CDR1 LGHDT and CDR2 YNNKEL (reference sequence).

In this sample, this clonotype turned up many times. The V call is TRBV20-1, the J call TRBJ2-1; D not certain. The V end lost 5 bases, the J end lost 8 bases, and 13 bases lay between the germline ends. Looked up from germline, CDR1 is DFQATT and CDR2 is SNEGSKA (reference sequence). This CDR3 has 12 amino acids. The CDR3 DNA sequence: TGCAGTGCTTTTACCCCATCGGATGAGCAGTTCTTC. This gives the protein CSAFTPSDEQFF.

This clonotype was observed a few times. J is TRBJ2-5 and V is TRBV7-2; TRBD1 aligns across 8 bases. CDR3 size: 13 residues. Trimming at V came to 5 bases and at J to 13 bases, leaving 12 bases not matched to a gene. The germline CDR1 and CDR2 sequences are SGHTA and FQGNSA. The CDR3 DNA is TGTGCCAGCAGCCAGGGGGCAGGGGGCGGTCGGTACTTC. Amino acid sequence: CASSQGAGGGRYF.

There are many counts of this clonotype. The CDR3 is CASSLAPGGGSSYNEQFF. In nucleotides, the CDR3 is TGTGCCAGCAGTTTAGCGCCGGGGGGCGGGAGCTCCTACAATGAGCAGTTCTTC. V is TRBV12-3 or TRBV12-4 and J is TRBJ2-1; D is perhaps TRBD2 (7 bases). The CDR3 loop spans 18 amino acids. Trimming left V 0 bases short and J 0 bases short, with 15 bases between.